This TCR beta chain was recovered during a study of Tregs in tolerant kidney transplant recipients. Sequencing was performed with immunoSEQ multiplex PCR; in TCRdb, only in-frame clones are kept and a portion is missing. Among around 77,000 clones listed, around 98% were seen once. The table lists this clone with a count of one. The V segment lost 2 bases and the J segment 0 bases; nucleotides outside the gene matches: 6. The CDR3 contains 16 residues. In germline, CDR1 is SGHRS, CDR2 YFSETQ. Unstimulated Tregs (CD4+CD25+CD127-) and CD4+CD25- non-Tregs were sorted from PBMCs. Here the sequenced sample was CD4+ T cells from blood, taken before the transplant. This clonotype was obtained from a human donor who received a combined kidney and bone marrow transplant. V gene TRBV5-1 combines with J gene TRBJ2-3; 7 positions match TRBD2. CDR3 in amino acids: CASSFAGLTSTDTQYF. The CDR3 nucleotides are TGCGCCAGCAGCTTCGCGGGACTAACTAGCACAGATACGCAGTATTTT.